The next 5 T cell receptor beta chains were all read from a single sample in a study of T-cell reconstitution after alpha-beta-depleted transplantation in children (dated by TCRdb to 2015 to 2016). The library was obtained by PCR. The instrument was an Illumina HiSeq 2500. Molecular barcoding was employed in the preparation of TCR libraries, with unique molecular identifiers being used to normalize TCRbeta repertoire quantification. Through fastp at Q25 and MiXCR, TCRdb rebuilt clones from the public reads, retaining in-frame beta chains. Entries that share a CDR3 protein sequence are merged under the most common genes and DNA. The sample includes around 440,000 distinct CDR3 sequences, with roughly a tenth observed a single time. The biggest ten clones account for around 2.2% of the sample. The treatment or condition label corresponds to: allogeneic hematopoietic cell transplantation with graft depleted of TCRalphabeta T cells and CD19 B cells.

Sequences were derived from PBMCs, sampled before TCRalphabeta/CD19-depleted stem cell transplant. Receptor source: a child aged 2 to 10 with inherited bone marrow failure, due to receive a stem cell transplant.

The chain links TRBV15 to TRBJ2-1; D is unresolved. V was pared by 1 base and J by 8 bases, with 6 bases between. This CDR3 has 12 amino acids. Germline loops: CDR1 LNHNV, CDR2 YYDKDF (reference sequence). The CDR3 sequence: CATSRAFDEQFF. The CDR3 DNA reads as TGTGCCACCAGCAGAGCGTTCGATGAGCAGTTCTTC.

This clonotype was detected many times. The V gene is TRBV29-1, the J gene TRBJ1-1; D is perhaps TRBD1 (6 bases). CDR3 size: 13 residues. The V gene lost 6 bases and the J gene lost 2 bases, with 13 bases spanning the gap. CDR1 is SQVTM, CDR2 ANQGSEA, per germline. The CDR3 DNA sequence: TGCAGCGTCAGGACAGAGGTCAACACTGAAGCTTTCTTT. Amino acid sequence: CSVRTEVNTEAFF.

This clonotype has a count of ten or more. The J gene is TRBJ1-6, the V gene TRBV5-1; D is undetermined. Per the germline V gene, CDR1 is SGHRS and CDR2 is YFSETQ. Trimming took off 2 bases at V and 10 bases at J, with 25 bases between the two ends. The CDR3 contains 18 residues. The CDR3 region has the DNA TGCGCCAGCAGCTTTCGACTGGGAATGGGAACGAAATTATCACCCCTCCACTTT. This translates into CASSFRLGMGTKLSPLHF.

The V and J genes are TRBV18 and TRBJ2-5; 9 nucleotides agree with TRBD2. The length of the CDR3 is 15 residues. V shed 3 bases, J shed 2 bases, and the junction held 4 bases outside the gene matches. The germline V gene has CDR1 KGHSH and CDR2 LQKENI. This CDR3 reads CASSPLAGRQETQYF. The CDR3 coding sequence is TGTGCCAGCTCACCCCTAGCGGGAAGACAAGAGACCCAGTACTTC.

In regard to this clonotype: Just one base apart from a much larger clone, this may be a read error. The genes are TRBV14 and TRBJ2-7, with D hard to call. The germline CDR1 and CDR2 sequences are SGHDN and FVKESK. Trimming took 0 bases from V and 3 from J, leaving 15 bases between them. The CDR3 runs 16 residues. In DNA form, the CDR3 reads TGTGCCAGCAGCCAAGATGCCGGCGCTAAGAACTACGAGCAGTACTTC. The encoded protein is CASSQDAGAKNYEQYF.